This TCR beta chain was identified in a study of identical twins. In TCRdb, the 5' RACE reads were re-called with MiXCR into one record per CDR3 protein. The sample yields 1.5 million to 2 million distinct CDR3 sequences, more than 30% seen once. Study-wide results and caveats: Insertions ran lower in abundant cord blood beta clonotypes, though not in memory repertoires.

On this clonotype: Antigen specificity is unknown. A read error may account for a junction end that differs from germline.

The CDR3 has 19 amino acids. CDR1 and CDR2 from the germline V gene are MNHNS and SASEGT. J is TRBJ2-1 and V is TRBV6-1; 16 bases match TRBD2. The sample was cord blood. The TCR comes from a newborn girl in good health. The CDR3 protein is CTSRHGTSGRGSSYNEQFF. The CDR3 DNA reads as TGTACCAGCAGACACGGGACTAGCGGGAGGGGGAGCTCCTACAATGAGCAGTTCTTC.